This is a list of T cell receptor beta chains from one sample in a study of OX40 agonist ivuxolimab in advanced cancers. Produced via immunoSEQ multiplex PCR; TCRdb's table is partial and in-frame only. Among tens of thousands of clones listed, around 81% were seen once. The material was CD4+ or CD8+ T cells sorted from blood, obtained in a trial of the OX40 agonist ivuxolimab. The source is an adult with an advanced solid tumor such as melanoma, head and neck, liver or kidney cancer. CDR3s include the opening cysteine and the closing phenylalanine or tryptophan. The order of the fields is J gene, D gene, clone size, V gene, CDR3 length, CDR3 protein, CDR3 DNA. A D gene is named only where the DNA matches it firmly. Clone sizes are given selectively: once, few, many, or a class where the clone is expanded.

J: TRBJ2-3
D: TRBD2
size: .
V: TRBV5-8
length: 17
CDR3: CASSLLTSGDSTDTQYF
DNA: TGTGCCAGCAGCTTGTTGACTAGCGGGGATAGCACAGATACGCAGTATTTT

J: TRBJ2-7
D: TRBD2
size: .
V: TRBV19
length: 16
CDR3: CASSILAGEGPGEQYF
DNA: TGTGCCAGTAGTATCCTAGCGGGAGAGGGGCCTGGCGAGCAGTACTTC

J: TRBJ1-5
D: TRBD1
size: .
V: TRBV19
length: 15
CDR3: CASSIGQGVDQPQHF
DNA: TGTGCCAGTAGTATAGGTCAGGGGGTGGATCAGCCCCAGCATTTT

J: TRBJ2-5
D: TRBD2
size: few
V: TRBV9
length: 15
CDR3: CASSAPTSELETQYF
DNA: TGTGCCAGCAGCGCTCCGACTAGCGAGTTAGAGACCCAGTACTTC

J: TRBJ2-2
D: TRBD1
size: medium-sized
V: TRBV19
length: 14
CDR3: CASTGGLDTGELFF
DNA: TGTGCCAGCACAGGGGGCTTGGACACCGGGGAGCTGTTTTTT

J: TRBJ2-2
D: TRBD2
size: .
V: TRBV5-8
length: 16
CDR3: CASSLELAGNTGELFF
DNA: TGTGCCAGCAGCTTGGAACTAGCGGGTAACACCGGGGAGCTGTTTTTT

J: TRBJ2-1
D: TRBD2
size: .
V: TRBV6-5
length: 14
CDR3: CASSTSGNYNEQFF
DNA: TGTGCCAGCAGTACTAGCGGGAACTACAATGAGCAGTTCTTC

J: TRBJ2-7
D: TRBD1
size: once
V: TRBV19
length: 14
CDR3: CASSFTGGLYEQYF
DNA: TGTGCCAGTTCCTTCACAGGGGGCTTATACGAGCAGTACTTC

J: TRBJ2-1
D: .
size: .
V: TRBV9
length: 12
CDR3: CASSVAYNEQFF
DNA: TGTGCCAGCAGCGTAGCCTACAATGAGCAGTTCTTC

J: TRBJ1-1
D: TRBD1
size: .
V: TRBV6-5
length: 14
CDR3: CASRVQGENTEAFF
DNA: TGTGCCAGCAGAGTACAGGGGGAGAACACTGAAGCTTTCTTT

J: TRBJ1-4
D: TRBD1
size: .
V: TRBV19
length: 12
CDR3: CASTGGGEKLFF
DNA: TGTGCCTCGACAGGGGGCGGTGAAAAACTGTTTTTT

J: TRBJ2-1
D: .
size: once
V: TRBV7-6
length: 14
CDR3: CASSLVGGADEQFF
DNA: TGTGCCAGCAGCTTAGTGGGGGGGGCAGATGAGCAGTTCTTC

J: TRBJ2-2
D: .
size: .
V: TRBV28
length: 16
CDR3: CASSPMQGLRTGELFF
DNA: TGTGCCAGCAGCCCTATGCAGGGCCTAAGGACCGGGGAGCTGTTTTTT

J: TRBJ1-1
D: .
size: .
V: TRBV28
length: 13
CDR3: CASPNNMNTEAFF
DNA: TGTGCCAGCCCAAATAACATGAACACTGAAGCTTTCTTT

J: TRBJ1-3
D: .
size: .
V: TRBV9
length: 15
CDR3: CASSVDGSLGNTIYF
DNA: TGTGCCAGCAGCGTAGACGGGTCGCTAGGAAACACCATATATTTT

J: TRBJ1-1
D: .
size: .
V: TRBV6-1
length: 14
CDR3: CASSERFMNTEAFF
DNA: TGTGCCAGCAGTGAAAGGTTCATGAACACTGAAGCTTTCTTT

J: TRBJ1-2
D: TRBD1
size: .
V: TRBV19
length: 14
CDR3: CASSTTGGYYGYTF
DNA: TGTGCCAGTAGTACGACAGGGGGCTACTATGGCTACACCTTC

J: TRBJ1-2
D: TRBD1
size: .
V: TRBV27
length: 15
CDR3: CASSPLEQGANGYTF
DNA: TGTGCCAGCAGCCCACTAGAACAGGGGGCAAATGGCTACACCTTC

J: TRBJ2-2
D: .
size: .
V: TRBV19
length: 12
CDR3: CASNLVTGELFF
DNA: TGTGCCAGTAATCTGGTAACCGGGGAGCTGTTTTTT

J: TRBJ2-3
D: TRBD2
size: .
V: TRBV4-2
length: 19
CDR3: CASSPTQPGLAGDTDTQYF
DNA: TGTGCCAGCAGCCCCACTCAACCGGGACTAGCGGGGGACACAGATACGCAGTATTTT

J: TRBJ1-3
D: .
size: .
V: TRBV27
length: 14
CDR3: CASSTDLSGNTIYF
DNA: TGTGCCAGCAGCACGGACCTCTCTGGAAACACCATATATTTT

J: TRBJ2-2
D: .
size: .
V: TRBV27
length: 14
CDR3: CASSLKWGTGELFF
DNA: TGTGCCAGCAGTTTAAAATGGGGAACCGGGGAGCTGTTTTTT

J: TRBJ1-1
D: .
size: .
V: TRBV4-3
length: 14
CDR3: CASSQVNLGAEAFF
DNA: TGCGCCAGCAGCCAAGTAAACCTGGGCGCTGAAGCTTTCTTT

J: TRBJ2-5
D: .
size: .
V: TRBV6-6
length: 15
CDR3: CASSYLGSKIETQYF
DNA: TGTGCCAGCAGTTACCTCGGGTCTAAAATAGAGACCCAGTACTTC

J: TRBJ2-1
D: .
size: .
V: TRBV4-1
length: 12
CDR3: CASSPRMGEQFF
DNA: TGCGCCAGCAGCCCACGAATGGGGGAACAGTTCTTC

J: TRBJ1-5
D: .
size: .
V: TRBV5-8
length: 11
CDR3: CASSLAQPQHF
DNA: TGTGCCAGCAGCTTGGCTCAGCCCCAGCATTTT

J: TRBJ1-3
D: TRBD1
size: once
V: TRBV28
length: 17
CDR3: CASSPTLGQGARNTIYF
DNA: TGTGCCAGCAGTCCAACCCTAGGACAGGGAGCAAGAAACACCATATATTTT

J: TRBJ2-1
D: .
size: once
V: TRBV7-6
length: 14
CDR3: CASSLYETYNEQFF
DNA: TGTGCCAGCAGCTTATACGAAACATACAATGAGCAGTTCTTC

J: TRBJ2-5
D: .
size: .
V: TRBV4-2
length: 15
CDR3: CASSPQGGAQETQYF
DNA: TGTGCCAGCAGCCCACAGGGCGGAGCACAAGAGACCCAGTACTTC

J: TRBJ1-3
D: TRBD1
size: .
V: TRBV28
length: 17
CDR3: CASSPGTGMGSGNTIYF
DNA: TGTGCCAGCAGTCCCGGGACAGGGATGGGGTCTGGAAACACCATATATTTT

J: TRBJ2-3
D: .
size: .
V: TRBV11-2
length: 15
CDR3: CASSLTGARIDTQYF
DNA: TGTGCCAGCAGCTTAACGGGAGCGCGTATAGATACGCAGTATTTT

J: TRBJ2-1
D: .
size: .
V: TRBV15
length: 15
CDR3: CATSREGSSYNEQFF
DNA: TGTGCCACCAGCAGGGAAGGGAGCTCCTACAATGAGCAGTTCTTC

J: TRBJ2-3
D: .
size: few
V: TRBV27
length: 15
CDR3: CASSWTVKTTDTQYF
DNA: TGTGCCAGCAGCTGGACAGTTAAGACCACAGATACGCAGTATTTT

J: TRBJ1-1
D: .
size: .
V: TRBV4-3
length: 13
CDR3: CASSHGESTEAFF
DNA: TGCGCCAGCAGCCATGGGGAGAGCACTGAAGCTTTCTTT

J: TRBJ2-1
D: .
size: .
V: TRBV9
length: 13
CDR3: CASNIPSYNEQFF
DNA: TGTGCCAGCAACATACCCTCTTACAATGAGCAGTTCTTC

J: TRBJ2-2
D: .
size: .
V: TRBV2
length: 14
CDR3: CASSVRGNTGELFF
DNA: TGTGCCAGCAGTGTAAGGGGGAACACCGGGGAGCTGTTTTTT

J: TRBJ1-6
D: .
size: .
V: TRBV6-1
length: 16
CDR3: CASSEELSSYNSPLHF
DNA: TGTGCCAGCAGTGAAGAGTTGAGCTCCTATAATTCACCCCTCCACTTT